This T cell receptor (beta chain) was obtained from a study of T cell changes during pregnancy in multiple sclerosis (dated by TCRdb to about 2019). As for the study more broadly: The study looked at changes in the T cell repertoire across pregnancy in women with multiple sclerosis.

As for this clone: Its antigen remains undetermined. One base away there is no much larger clone; base qualities are not given.

Germline trimming amounts to 5 bases on V and 5 bases on J, with 5 as the count of junction bases outside the gene matches. From its cysteine to its phenylalanine, the CDR3 spans 14 amino acids. The entry retains the CDR3 DNA only, 42 bases that are in frame from base 1. In the germline V gene, CDR1 corresponds to SGHRS and CDR2 to YFSETQ. The library was produced with the immunoSEQ multiplex PCR assay. In its TCRdb copy, this immuneACCESS table keeps in-frame sequences only and misses some clones. Where compared with another copy, unresolved V genes explain less than half of these, and the others have no known cause. This sample has over 50,000 clones in its table, and under 95% of those were observed once. The ten largest clones take up approximately 1.5% of the sample.

The chain employs TRBV5-1 and TRBJ2-1, with 9 bases aligning to TRBD2. This sequence was found in a female donor in good health, enrolled as a control in a pregnancy study. Sample: peripheral blood, taken in the third trimester of pregnancy. The DNA sequence is TGCGCCAGCAGTTTTAGCGGGGGACACAATGAGCAGTTCTTC. The resulting protein is CASSFSGGHNEQFF.